The 18 T cell receptor beta chains presented below share a single source sample, sequenced in a study of T cell responses to AZD1222 COVID-19 vaccine. TCRdb's table, derived via immunoSEQ multiplex PCR, lists solely in-frame clones and lacks some. This repertoire shows some 200,000 clones, 85% to 95% found once; its top ten account for roughly 1%. Sequenced material: peripheral blood, taken on day 0 of MenACWY control vaccination. Every receptor here comes from an adult in good health.

V usage is TRBV11-2 and J usage is TRBJ1-2; D is undetermined. Trimming stripped 3 bases from V and 8 bases from J, with 13 bases between. This CDR3 contains 13 residues. CDR1 and CDR2 (germline): SGHAT, FQNNGV. CDR3 residues: CASSLEGGRGYTF. The CDR3 DNA sequence: TGTGCCAGCAGCTTGGAGGGCGGGAGAGGCTACACCTTC. The full variable domain, rest sourced from reference TRBV11-2 and TRBJ1-2, is EAGVAQSPRYKIIEKRQSVAFWCNPISGHATLYWYQQILGQGPKLLIQFQNNGVVDDSQLPKDRFSAERLKGVDSTLKIQPAKLEDSAVYLCASSLEGGRGYTFGSGTRLTVV.

The chain uses TRBV18 and TRBJ1-1; tentatively, D is TRBD1 (6 bases). V lost 5 bases and J 2 bases, leaving 12 bases between the germline ends. The CDR3 loop spans 14 amino acids. Germline V gives CDR1 KGHSH, CDR2 LQKENI. As DNA, the CDR3 is TGTGCCAGCTCAGTCGGGACACGTAACACTGAAGCTTTCTTT. Protein product: CASSVGTRNTEAFF.

This chain links TRBV5-6 with TRBJ1-5; 8 nucleotides match TRBD1. The germline CDR1 and CDR2 sequences are SGHDT and YYEEEE. This CDR3 is built from 16 residues. After removal of 0 bases from V and 3 bases from J, the junction contained 5 bases not matched to a gene. This CDR3 reads CASSLGQGRNNQPQHF. In DNA, the CDR3 is TGTGCCAGCAGCTTGGGACAGGGGCGAAACAATCAGCCCCAGCATTTT.

CDR3 region: CASGDRTSPLHF. CDR3 nucleotides: TGTGCCAGCGGAGACCGTACTTCACCCCTCCACTTT. The V call is TRBV2, the J call TRBJ1-6; D is undetermined. V was trimmed by 8 bases and J by 9 bases, leaving 11 bases between them. There are 12 residues in the CDR3. Germline V lookup: CDR1 SNHLY, CDR2 FYNNEI.

This chain uses TRBV10-1 with TRBJ1-5; TRBD1 is a possible D gene (5 bases). V lost 2 bases to trimming and J lost 7 bases, with 6 bases between them. Germline V gene sequence: CDR1 WNHNN, CDR2 SYGVQD (reference sequence). The CDR3 has 12 amino acids. CDR3 sequence: CASSEGAQPQHF. The CDR3, as DNA: TGCGCCAGCAGTGAGGGGGCGCAGCCCCAGCATTTT.

The rearrangement links TRBV5-1 to TRBJ2-3; D gene unclear. The CDR3 runs 14 residues. Trimming pared 0 bases from V and 5 bases from J, leaving 10 bases between. Germline CDR1 and CDR2: SGHRS and YFSETQ. CDR3 in amino acids: CASSLGSVQDTQYF. CDR3 sequence (DNA): TGCGCCAGCAGCTTGGGTTCCGTCCAAGATACGCAGTATTTT.

The chain uses TRBV7-2 and TRBJ1-1; the match to TRBD1 covers 8 bases. The CDR3 is 14 amino acids. The V gene's germline CDR1 is SGHTA and CDR2 FQGNSA. V dropped 4 bases and J dropped 0; count of bases not matched to a gene: 1. DNA for the CDR3: TGTGCCAGCAGCTCGGGACAGGTGAACACTGAAGCTTTCTTT. It encodes CASSSGQVNTEAFF. The whole variable domain, filled in from reference TRBV7-2 and TRBJ1-1, reads GAGVSQSPSNKVTEKGKDVELRCDPISGHTALYWYRQSLGQGLEFLIYFQGNSAPDKSGLPSDRFSAERTGGSVSTLTIQRTQQEDSAVYLCASSSGQVNTEAFFGQGTRLTVV.

V is TRBV28 and J is TRBJ1-2; TRBD1 aligns across 7 bases. CDR3 length equals 13 residues. The germline CDR1 and CDR2 sequences are MDHEN and SYDVKM. Trimming cost V 6 bases and J 8 bases; bases outside gene matches: 9. The CDR3 loop reads CASRTGTLGGYTF. The DNA of the CDR3 is TGTGCCAGCAGGACAGGGACATTGGGAGGCTACACCTTC.

The table lists this clone with a few counts. The chain joins TRBV7-9 to TRBJ2-1, with D possibly being TRBD2 (7 bases). With 5 bases removed from V and 6 bases from J, the gap between germline ends came to 14 bases. This CDR3 region has 14 residues. The germline V gene has CDR1 SEHNR and CDR2 FQNEAQ (reference sequence). CDR3 protein: CASSVTGGRNEQFF. The CDR3 DNA is TGTGCCAGCAGCGTTACGGGGGGCCGCAATGAGCAGTTCTTC.

This chain joins TRBV20-1 and TRBJ2-5; 9 positions match TRBD2. The germline gives CDR1 DFQATT, CDR2 SNEGSKA (reference sequence). The V gene end was trimmed by 3 bases and the J gene end by 5 bases; junction bases not matched to a gene: 16. The CDR3 runs to 17 residues. CDR3 in DNA: TGCAGTGCTAGTCCAGTGATGGGCAGCGGGGGGCGGGAGACCCAGTACTTC. Translating it yields CSASPVMGSGGRETQYF.

CDR3 residues: CASSLGWTALNTEAFF. In DNA, the CDR3 is TGCGCCAGCAGCCTGGGATGGACAGCACTGAACACTGAAGCTTTCTTT. This chain connects TRBV5-1 to TRBJ1-1; possible D gene TRBD1, 6 bases. CDR1 and CDR2 (germline): SGHRS, YFSETQ. With 4 bases removed from V and 0 bases from J, the gap between germline ends came to 16 bases. The CDR3 sequence is 16 residues long.

This chain joins TRBV4-1 and TRBJ1-1; no firm D call. The CDR3 is 15 residues long. Per the germline V gene, CDR1 is MGHRA and CDR2 is YSYEKL. Trimming removed 4 bases from V and 4 bases from J, with 16 bases in between. Here the CDR3 reads CASSPLYGVGTEAFF. For the CDR3, the DNA is TGCGCCAGCAGCCCTCTATATGGGGTGGGCACTGAAGCTTTCTTT.

J is TRBJ2-1 and V is TRBV28, with a weak D call TRBD1 (5 bases). This CDR3 is 15 amino acids long. In germline, CDR1 is MDHEN, CDR2 SYDVKM. Trimming shortened V by 5 bases and J by 8 bases, and 19 bases separated the two germline ends. The CDR3: CASSRGGLASHEQFF. Here the CDR3 DNA reads TGTGCCAGCAGTAGGGGTGGCCTGGCGTCTCATGAGCAGTTCTTC. Full variable domain (rest looked up from reference TRBV28 and TRBJ2-1): DVKVTQSSRYLVKRTGEKVFLECVQDMDHENMFWYRQDPGLGLRLIYFSYDVKMKEKGDIPEGYSVSREKKERFSLILESASTNQTSMYLCASSRGGLASHEQFFGPGTRLTVL.

The chain is built from TRBV2 and TRBJ1-5; possible D gene TRBD1, 5 bases. Trimming took off 2 bases at V and 8 bases at J, with 16 bases between the two ends. The CDR3 is 15 residues long. Germline V CDR1 and CDR2: SNHLY, FYNNEI. The chain's CDR3 is CASSERGQAGKPQHF. The CDR3 nucleotides read TGTGCCAGCAGTGAAAGGGGTCAGGCGGGAAAGCCCCAGCATTTT.

The CDR3 nucleotides are TGTGCCAGCAGTCCTTATTTTGGCACGGCATATGGCTACACCTTC. Its translation: CASSPYFGTAYGYTF. The gene calls are TRBV28 and TRBJ1-2; D is unclear. The CDR3 length is 15 residues. The V gene's germline CDR1 is MDHEN and CDR2 SYDVKM. V gave up 5 bases and J gave up 5 bases, with 18 bases separating them.

The chain recombines TRBV6-5 with TRBJ2-7, with D tentatively TRBD1 (6 bases). The CDR3 runs 15 residues. With 0 bases removed from V and 5 bases from J, the gap between germline ends came to 14 bases. Per the germline V gene, CDR1 is MNHEY and CDR2 is SVGAGI. Here the CDR3 reads CASSYSRRGGNEQYF. The DNA for the CDR3 is TGTGCCAGCAGTTACTCGAGAAGAGGGGGTAACGAGCAGTACTTC.

The V gene is TRBV2, the J gene TRBJ2-7, with TRBD2 matching 9 bases. The trim removed 8 bases at V and 0 bases at J, leaving 8 bases unmatched. Germline values: CDR1 SNHLY, CDR2 FYNNEI. This CDR3 spans 15 amino acids. As DNA, the CDR3 is TGTGCCAGCGGCCTTAGCGGGGGACTCTCCTACGAGCAGTACTTC. This sequence encodes CASGLSGGLSYEQYF.

This chain connects TRBV27 to TRBJ1-5; 7 positions match TRBD1. Trimming removed 3 bases from V and 0 bases from J; junction bases left unmatched: 5. The length of the CDR3 is 16 residues. Germline CDR1 MNHEY, CDR2 SMNVEV (reference sequence). Here the CDR3 reads CASSLTGTNSNQPQHF. As DNA, the CDR3 is TGTGCCAGCAGTTTGACAGGGACTAATAGCAATCAGCCCCAGCATTTT.